This T cell receptor (beta chain) is from a study of cytotoxic CD8 clonotypes in ibrutinib-treated CLL. Study-level background: Response sampling came at median 12 months of treatment, ranging about 6 to 40 months.

The intended depth for sequencing was 1 in 200,000 to 1 in 1 million T cells. The repertoire was sequenced with immunoSEQ multiplex PCR; TCRdb's copy has only in-frame clones and lacks some. The sample consists of some 310,000 clones, roughly 85% of them appearing once. Findings of the study overall: Clonality went up at the time of ibrutinib response, stayed stable in sustained remission, and later dropped back toward its baseline level at progression. Baseline clonality, above age-matched healthy donor levels, tracked circulating CD8+ T-cell counts.

Note on this clone: As yet, its antigen is unknown.

This CDR3 region has 20 residues. V gave up 4 bases and J gave up 6 bases, with 31 bases separating them. Per germline, CDR1 MGHRA and CDR2 YSYEKL. This sequence joins TRBV4-1 and TRBJ2-1; tentative D call: TRBD2 (5 bases). The source is a human donor with chronic lymphocytic leukemia. The sequenced sample was PBMCs, obtained before ibrutinib treatment. The CDR3 nucleotides are TGCGCCAGCAGCCTGAGACGGACTTCAACGGGTATCCCCAATGGCAATGAGCAGTTCTTC. Its translation: CASSLRRTSTGIPNGNEQFF.